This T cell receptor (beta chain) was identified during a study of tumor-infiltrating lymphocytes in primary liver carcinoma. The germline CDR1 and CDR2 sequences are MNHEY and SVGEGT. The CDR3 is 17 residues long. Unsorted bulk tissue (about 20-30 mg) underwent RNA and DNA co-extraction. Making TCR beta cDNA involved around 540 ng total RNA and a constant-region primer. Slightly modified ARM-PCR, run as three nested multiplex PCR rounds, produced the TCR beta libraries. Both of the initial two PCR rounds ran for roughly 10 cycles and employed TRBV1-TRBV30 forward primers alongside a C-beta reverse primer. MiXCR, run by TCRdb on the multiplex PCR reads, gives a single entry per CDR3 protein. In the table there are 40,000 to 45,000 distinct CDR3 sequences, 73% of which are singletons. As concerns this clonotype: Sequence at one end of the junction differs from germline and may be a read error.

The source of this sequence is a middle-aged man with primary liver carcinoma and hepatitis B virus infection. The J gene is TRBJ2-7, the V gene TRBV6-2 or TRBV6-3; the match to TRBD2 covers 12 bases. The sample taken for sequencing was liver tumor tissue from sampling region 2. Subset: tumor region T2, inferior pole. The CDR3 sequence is CTSSYDTRTSGIYEQYF. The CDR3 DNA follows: TGTACCAGCAGTTACGATACGAGGACTAGCGGGATCTACGAGCAGTACTTC.